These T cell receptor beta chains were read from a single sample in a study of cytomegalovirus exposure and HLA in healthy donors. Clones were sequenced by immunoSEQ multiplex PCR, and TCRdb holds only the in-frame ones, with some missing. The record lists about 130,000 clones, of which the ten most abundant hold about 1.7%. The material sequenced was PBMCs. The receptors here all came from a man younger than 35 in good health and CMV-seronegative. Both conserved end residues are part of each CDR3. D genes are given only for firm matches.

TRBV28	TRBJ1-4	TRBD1	CASSPGQSMEKLFF	TGTGCCAGCAGTCCGGGACAGTCGATGGAAAAACTGTTTTTT
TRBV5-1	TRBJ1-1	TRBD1	CASSSTQGVPLMNTEAFF	TGCGCCAGCAGCAGTACTCAGGGGGTCCCCCTCATGAACACTGAAGCTTTCTTT
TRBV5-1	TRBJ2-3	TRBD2	CASTRLASTDTQYF	TGCGCCAGCACTCGACTAGCGTCCACAGATACGCAGTATTTT
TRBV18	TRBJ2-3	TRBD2	CASSPPSGARDTQYF	TGTGCCAGCTCACCACCGAGCGGGGCCCGAGATACGCAGTATTTT
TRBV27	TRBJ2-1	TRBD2	CASSLSWRGGQSNEQFF	TGTGCCAGCAGTTTATCGTGGCGGGGGGGCCAATCCAATGAGCAGTTCTTC
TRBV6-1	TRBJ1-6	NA	CASSDSPNSPLHF	TGTGCCAGCAGCGACAGTCCCAATTCACCCCTCCACTTT
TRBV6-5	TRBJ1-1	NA	CASRRRQALNTEAFF	TGTGCCAGCAGACGTAGACAGGCCTTGAACACTGAAGCTTTCTTT
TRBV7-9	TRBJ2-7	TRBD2	CASSSPAASGSYEQYF	TGTGCCAGCAGCTCCCCCGCGGCTAGCGGGTCCTACGAGCAGTACTTC
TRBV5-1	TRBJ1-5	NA	CASSPVVQPQHF	TGCGCCAGCAGCCCAGTGGTTCAGCCCCAGCATTTT
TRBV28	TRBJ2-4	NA	CASSLSGGLAKNIQYF	TGTGCCAGCAGTTTATCCGGGGGGCTAGCCAAAAACATTCAGTACTTC
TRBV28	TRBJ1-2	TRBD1	CASISAGQNYGYTF	TGTGCCAGCATCTCGGCGGGACAGAACTATGGCTACACCTTC
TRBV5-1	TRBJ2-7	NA	CASSPPGNEQYF	TGCGCCAGCAGCCCCCCAGGGAACGAGCAGTACTTC
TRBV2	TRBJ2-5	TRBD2	CASAATSVRETQYF	TGTGCCAGCGCGGCTACTAGCGTTCGCGAGACCCAGTACTTC
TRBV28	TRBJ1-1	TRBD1	CASSFGGPQGAWTEAFF	TGTGCCAGCAGTTTTGGGGGACCACAGGGGGCTTGGACTGAAGCTTTCTTT
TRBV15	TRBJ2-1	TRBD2	CATSRYTGTSVREQFF	TGTGCCACCAGCAGATATACCGGGACTAGCGTCCGTGAGCAGTTCTTC
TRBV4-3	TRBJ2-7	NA	CASSQGTGSRSYEQYF	TGCGCCAGCAGCCAAGGAACAGGGAGCCGCTCCTACGAGCAGTACTTC
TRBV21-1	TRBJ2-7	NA	CASSEIYEQYF	TGTGCCAGCAGCGAGATCTACGAGCAGTACTTC
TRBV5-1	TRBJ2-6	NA	CASSFYRDTGANVLTF	TGCGCCAGCAGCTTTTACAGGGATACTGGGGCCAACGTCCTGACTTTC
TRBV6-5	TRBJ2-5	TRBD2	CASSYKREIWETQYF	TGTGCCAGCAGTTATAAGCGGGAGATTTGGGAGACCCAGTACTTC
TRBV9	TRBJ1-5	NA	CASSVEGGSDQPQHF	TGTGCCAGCAGCGTAGAAGGAGGTTCGGATCAGCCCCAGCATTTT
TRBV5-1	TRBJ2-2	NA	CASSQNTGELFF	TGCGCCAGCAGCCAAAACACCGGGGAGCTGTTTTTT
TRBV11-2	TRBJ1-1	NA	CASSLVPARPGTEAFF	TGTGCCAGCAGCTTAGTTCCGGCCCGGCCGGGCACTGAAGCTTTCTTT
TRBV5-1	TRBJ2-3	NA	CASSLDRFSDTQYF	TGCGCCAGCAGCCTGGACAGATTTTCAGATACGCAGTATTTT
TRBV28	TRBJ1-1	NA	CASSTLLTGYEAFF	TGTGCCAGCAGTACTCTTTTGACAGGCTATGAAGCTTTCTTT
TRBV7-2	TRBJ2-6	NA	CASSPQGSGANVLTF	TGTGCCAGCAGCCCACAGGGATCCGGGGCCAACGTCCTGACTTTC
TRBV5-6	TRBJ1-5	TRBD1	CASSGGQAGSNQPQHF	TGTGCCAGCAGCGGCGGACAGGCGGGTAGCAATCAGCCCCAGCATTTT
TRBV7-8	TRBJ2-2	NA	CASSIQGGTGELFF	TGTGCCAGCAGCATTCAGGGGGGCACCGGGGAGCTGTTTTTT
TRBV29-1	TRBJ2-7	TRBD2	CSVGGLAGSYEQYF	TGCAGCGTTGGCGGACTAGCGGGATCCTACGAGCAGTACTTC
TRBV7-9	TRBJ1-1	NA	CASSLAVGRDIEAFF	TGTGCCAGCAGCCTAGCGGTAGGACGGGACATTGAAGCTTTCTTT
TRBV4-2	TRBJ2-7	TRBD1	CASSQDMTGGSYEQYF	TGTGCCAGCAGCCAAGATATGACAGGGGGATCTTACGAGCAGTACTTC
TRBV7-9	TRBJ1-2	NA	CASSSPGKGYTF	TGTGCCAGCAGCTCCCCAGGGAAAGGCTACACCTTC
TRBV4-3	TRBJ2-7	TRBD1	CASSREQGVYEQYF	TGCGCCAGCAGCCGGGAACAGGGGGTCTACGAGCAGTACTTC
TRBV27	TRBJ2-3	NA	CASSGRTTDTQYF	TGTGCCAGCAGTGGCCGAACGACAGATACGCAGTATTTT
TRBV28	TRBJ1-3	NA	CASSLGGSGNTIYF	TGTGCCAGCAGTTTAGGAGGGTCTGGAAACACCATATATTTT
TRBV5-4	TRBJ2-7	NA	CASSLIPGREQYF	TGTGCCAGCAGCTTGATCCCAGGGCGCGAGCAGTACTTC
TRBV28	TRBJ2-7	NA	CASSLNYEQYF	TGTGCCAGCAGTCTAAACTACGAGCAGTACTTC
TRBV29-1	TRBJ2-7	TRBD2	CSVAGGNSYEQYF	TGCAGCGTTGCCGGGGGGAACTCCTACGAGCAGTACTTC
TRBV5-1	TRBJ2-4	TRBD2	CASSQLAGGQGIQYF	TGCGCCAGCAGCCAGTTAGCGGGGGGACAAGGCATTCAGTACTTC
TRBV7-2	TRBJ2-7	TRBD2	CASSSFTSGSTYEQYF	TGTGCCAGCAGCTCATTCACTAGCGGGAGTACCTACGAGCAGTACTTC
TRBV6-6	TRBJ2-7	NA	CASSSHGEQYF	TGTGCCAGCAGTTCCCACGGCGAGCAGTACTTC
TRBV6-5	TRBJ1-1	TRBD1	CASSYWTGGPSTEAFF	TGTGCCAGCAGTTACTGGACAGGGGGCCCCAGCACTGAAGCTTTCTTT
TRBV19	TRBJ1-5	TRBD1	CASSPTGSSNQPQHF	TGTGCCAGTAGTCCGACAGGGTCTAGCAATCAGCCCCAGCATTTT
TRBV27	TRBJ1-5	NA	CASSHLPGIGSNQPQHF	TGTGCCAGCAGTCACCTTCCCGGGATAGGGAGCAATCAGCCCCAGCATTTT
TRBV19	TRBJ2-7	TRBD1	CASSIHPGQGNYEQYF	TGTGCCAGTAGTATACACCCGGGACAGGGGAACTACGAGCAGTACTTC
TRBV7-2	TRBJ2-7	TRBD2	CASSLNRAGLYEQYF	TGTGCCAGCAGCCTAAACAGAGCGGGACTCTACGAGCAGTACTTC
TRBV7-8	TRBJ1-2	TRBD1	CASSITGGLGYGYTF	TGTGCCAGCAGCATAACAGGGGGCCTAGGATATGGCTACACCTTC
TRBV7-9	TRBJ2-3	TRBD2	CASSLAGRASTDTQYF	TGTGCCAGCAGCTTGGCCGGGAGGGCTAGCACAGATACGCAGTATTTT